This TCR beta chain was identified during a study of blood T cell repertoires in COVID-19. In the original workflow: The assay estimated nucleated cells by amplifying reference gene primers. Generated by immunoSEQ multiplex PCR, the TCRdb table keeps only in-frame clones and is missing some. V and J calls plus clone size are reproduced from that table; the DNA served to infer D and trimming. The data show a few hundred thousand clones, 85% seen once. The CDR3 extends over 15 amino acids. Germline V CDR1 and CDR2: SNHLY, FYNNEI. Unmatched junction bases numbered 5, after V lost 6 bases and J lost 3 bases.

Sequencing was done on a sample of peripheral blood. The receptor was isolated from a woman aged 18 to 35 with acute or convalescent COVID-19. The V gene is TRBV2, the J gene TRBJ2-2, with TRBD1 matching 9 bases. The CDR3 loop is CASRGDRADTGELFF. The CDR3 DNA follows: TGTGCCAGCAGAGGGGACAGGGCTGACACCGGGGAGCTGTTTTTT.